This T cell receptor beta chain was recovered during a study of blood T cell repertoires in COVID-19. This CDR3 region has 15 residues. The V gene end was trimmed by 2 bases and the J gene end by 5 bases; junction bases not matched to a gene: 4. Germline assignment: CDR1 SEHNR and CDR2 FQNEAQ (reference sequence). The table came from immunoSEQ multiplex PCR; TCRdb's copy has only in-frame clones and leaves some out. The sample consists of tens of thousands of clones, around nine tenths of them appearing once. The sequence was obtained from a human donor in a cohort sampled during active COVID-19. The donor label of this sample is uncertain. Material: peripheral blood. The V gene is TRBV7-9, the J gene TRBJ1-2; 11 bases agree with TRBD1. CDR3 residues: CASSLSGQGVYGYTF. The CDR3, as DNA: TGTGCCAGCAGCTTATCGGGACAGGGGGTTTATGGCTACACCTTC.